The 32 T cell receptor beta chains given below trace back to one sample, sequenced in a study of blood T cell repertoires in COVID-19. Here immunoSEQ multiplex PCR was the method, and the copy in TCRdb shows in-frame clones only, minus some. The data contain fewer than 20,000 clones, roughly 88% of them singletons. The sample was PBMCs or T cells enriched from blood (not recorded which). The source of these receptors is a woman aged 25 to 39 who had recovered from COVID-19.

The V gene is TRBV6-5, the J gene TRBJ1-5; TRBD1 matches at 10 bases. V dropped 6 bases and J dropped 16; count of bases not matched to a gene: 12. The length of the CDR3 is 13 residues. CDR1 MNHEY and CDR2 SVGAGI come from the germline V gene. The CDR3 loop reads CASRTGTGALVHF. The CDR3 coding sequence is TGTGCCAGCAGAACCGGGACAGGGGCTCTTGTCCATTTT.

The chain recombines TRBV10-3 with TRBJ1-5, with a possible D match to TRBD1 (6 bases). The CDR3 length is 21 residues. The germline gives CDR1 ENHRY, CDR2 SYGVKD. Trimming shortened V by 2 bases and J by 0 bases, and 26 bases separated the two germline ends. The chain's CDR3 is CAISETPYPSTGDDSNQPQHF. The CDR3 region has the DNA TGTGCCATCAGTGAGACCCCTTACCCCTCGACAGGAGATGATAGCAATCAGCCCCAGCATTTT.

V usage is TRBV11-2 and J usage is TRBJ2-1; TRBD2 aligns across 12 bases. Germline assignment: CDR1 SGHAT and CDR2 FQNNGV. The CDR3 covers 15 residues. V dropped 5 bases and J dropped 6; count of bases not matched to a gene: 5. In DNA, the CDR3 is TGTGCCAGCAGCCTCGGACTAGCGGGGCTCAATGAGCAGTTCTTC. Its protein product is CASSLGLAGLNEQFF.

This rearrangement joins TRBV19 to TRBJ2-1; perhaps TRBD2 as D (5 bases). From germline, CDR1 is LNHDA and CDR2 SQIVND (reference sequence). The CDR3 has 15 residues. V was pared by 3 bases and J by 5 bases, with 14 bases between. This chain's CDR3 is CASSIYLSGNNEQFF. The CDR3 DNA reads as TGTGCCAGTAGTATTTATTTGTCGGGGAACAATGAGCAGTTCTTC.

The V gene is TRBV3-1 (or the pseudogene TRBV3-2), the J gene TRBJ2-5, with 9 bases lining up with TRBD2. The CDR3 covers 14 residues. CDR1 and CDR2 from the germline V gene are LGHDT and YNNKEL (reference sequence). With V trimmed by 3 bases and J by 7 bases, 6 bases remained unmatched. The CDR3 loop is CASSQGLAEGTQYF. The CDR3 nucleotides read TGTGCCAGCAGCCAGGGACTAGCAGAAGGGACCCAGTACTTC.

The rearrangement uses TRBV21-1 and TRBJ1-2; the D call of TRBD1 is as the table states it, not checked on the DNA. TRBV21-1 is designated a pseudogene. The CDR3 extends over 17 amino acids. The CDR3: CASRNHRTGGPNYGYTF. CDR3 in DNA: TGTGCCAGCAGAAACCATCGGACAGGGGGGCCTAACTATGGCTACACCTTC.

CDR3 protein: CATSERRGLGETQYF. DNA of the CDR3: TGTGCCACCAGTGAGCGAAGGGGGCTCGGGGAGACCCAGTACTTC. The chain uses TRBV24-1 and TRBJ2-5; the match to TRBD1 covers 7 bases. The CDR3 runs to 15 residues. The germline V gene encodes CDR1 KGHDR and CDR2 SFDVKD. After removal of 4 bases from V and 5 bases from J, the junction contained 9 bases not matched to a gene.

The chain carries TRBV6-4 and TRBJ2-3; 10 bases line up with TRBD2. This CDR3 has 15 amino acids. CDR1 is MRHNA, CDR2 SNTAGT, per germline. J gave up 6 bases and V 5 bases, and 8 bases lay outside the gene matches. The CDR3 nucleotides read TGTGCCAGCAGTCGAGAAGCGGGGGGGCTGGATACGCAGTATTTT. Residues: CASSREAGGLDTQYF.

This sequence joins TRBV6-5 and TRBJ1-1; tentative D call: TRBD1 (6 bases). Germline V gives CDR1 MNHEY, CDR2 SVGAGI. CDR3 length: 14 amino acids. The V end lost 6 bases, the J end lost 0 bases, and 11 bases lay between the germline ends. The CDR3, as DNA: TGTGCCAGCAGCCCGACAGGAATGAACACTGAAGCTTTCTTT. It specifies CASSPTGMNTEAFF.

The V call is TRBV4-2, the J call TRBJ2-7; 8 bases fit TRBD2. The germline V gene encodes CDR1 LGHNA and CDR2 YNFKEQ. The CDR3 extends over 15 amino acids. Losses at the gene ends were 2 bases for V and 1 base for J; bases not matched to a gene: 4. In DNA, the CDR3 is TGTGCCAGCAGCCAAAGTCGCGGGGGGTCCTACGAGCAGTACTTC. As protein: CASSQSRGGSYEQYF.

The gene calls are TRBV2 and TRBJ1-1, with 9 positions matching TRBD1. The CDR3 is 12 residues long. The germline V gene encodes CDR1 SNHLY and CDR2 FYNNEI. V lost 6 bases, J lost 11 bases, and 7 bases stayed unmatched. The CDR3: CASSPQGAGAFF. The CDR3 DNA is TGTGCCAGCAGCCCACAGGGGGCAGGTGCTTTCTTT.

The chain couples TRBV6-5 to TRBJ2-5; D may be TRBD2 (6 bases). CDR1 MNHEY and CDR2 SVGAGI come from the germline V gene. V lost 6 bases and J lost 2, with 13 bases in between. The CDR3 loop spans 14 amino acids. The CDR3 DNA reads TGTGCCAGCAGCCAGGGACTTGTACAAGAGACCCAGTACTTC. Its translation is CASSQGLVQETQYF.

The rearrangement links TRBV6-5 to TRBJ2-7; TRBD1 aligns across 7 bases. V was pared by 5 bases and J by 3 bases, with 7 bases of the junction left unmatched. Germline CDR1 and CDR2: MNHEY and SVGAGI. This CDR3 is built from 14 residues. The CDR3 protein is CASSSGDSIYEQYF. CDR3 DNA: TGTGCCAGCAGTAGTGGGGACAGTATCTACGAGCAGTACTTC.

This clone was seen a single time. The V call is TRBV29-1, the J call TRBJ1-2; unclear D gene. Germline V lookup: CDR1 SQVTM, CDR2 ANQGSEA. The CDR3 extends over 12 amino acids. With 3 bases removed from V and 5 bases from J, the gap between germline ends came to 10 bases. The CDR3 protein is CSVDRGGYGYTF. The CDR3 DNA sequence: TGCAGCGTTGACCGGGGTGGTTATGGCTACACCTTC.

Only a few counts were recorded for this clone. The chain joins TRBV7-2 to TRBJ2-3; D possibly corresponds to TRBD2 (6 bases). Germline V CDR1 and CDR2: SGHTA, FQGNSA. Trimming cost V 8 bases and J 4 bases, with 16 bases left between them. The CDR3 has 14 amino acids. This CDR3 reads CASAWGDEPDTQYF. CDR3 nucleotides: TGTGCCAGCGCCTGGGGGGACGAGCCAGATACGCAGTATTTT.

The J gene is TRBJ2-1, the V gene TRBV12-5; D is perhaps TRBD2 (5 bases). V lost 7 bases and J 2 bases, leaving 18 bases between the germline ends. CDR3 length: 16 residues. CDR1 and CDR2 (germline): LGHNT, FRNRAP. In DNA form, the CDR3 reads TGTGCTAGTGCCCCCACCCGGGGTGGAACCTACAATGAGCAGTTCTTC. The encoded protein is CASAPTRGGTYNEQFF.

The V call is TRBV9, the J call TRBJ1-1, with D perhaps TRBD1 (5 bases). Germline assignment: CDR1 SGDLS and CDR2 YYNGEE. The CDR3 is made up of 13 amino acids. V shed 0 bases and J shed 11 bases, with 14 bases lying between them. The chain's CDR3 is CASSVAGGTVAFF. The CDR3 DNA follows: TGTGCCAGCAGCGTAGCTGGAGGGACCGTTGCTTTCTTT.

CDR3 amino acids: CASSLGAGVGTEAFF. Here the CDR3 DNA reads TGTGCCAGCAGCTTAGGTGCAGGGGTGGGCACTGAAGCTTTCTTT. The V gene is TRBV7-6, the J gene TRBJ1-1; TRBD1 might be the D (6 bases). The CDR3 spans 15 residues. Germline values: CDR1 SGHVS, CDR2 FNYEAQ. The V gene lost 1 base and the J gene lost 4 bases, with 13 bases spanning the gap.

The chain links TRBV6-1 to TRBJ1-5; 10 bases line up with TRBD1. Germline CDR1 and CDR2: MNHNS and SASEGT. CDR3 length: 15 amino acids. Trimming took 2 bases from V and 6 from J; bases not matched to a gene: 4. CDR3: CASSEQTGGGQPQHF. The CDR3 region has the DNA TGTGCCAGCAGTGAACAGACAGGGGGCGGTCAGCCCCAGCATTTT.

This chain uses TRBV6-2 or TRBV6-3 with TRBJ1-2; 10 bases align to TRBD1. The CDR3 spans 16 residues. With V trimmed by 2 bases and J by 3 bases, 6 bases remained unmatched. Germline assignment: CDR1 MNHEY and CDR2 SVGEGT. The CDR3 sequence: CASSYTTTGGDYGYTF. CDR3 nucleotides: TGTGCCAGCAGTTACACGACGACAGGGGGCGACTATGGCTACACCTTC.

The chain recombines TRBV9 with TRBJ1-1; D is undetermined. In germline, CDR1 is SGDLS, CDR2 YYNGEE. The CDR3 has 13 residues. The V end was cut by 6 bases, the J end by 1 base, with 10 bases between. CDR3 residues: CASTPGGNTEAFF. The CDR3 DNA reads as TGTGCCAGCACCCCAGGAGGGAACACTGAAGCTTTCTTT.

This rearrangement joins TRBV7-2 to TRBJ1-6; 8 bases map to TRBD1. Unmatched junction bases numbered 3, after V lost 5 bases and J lost 3 bases. From germline, CDR1 is SGHTA and CDR2 FQGNSA. The CDR3 is 15 residues long. CDR3 loop: CASSGQGFYNSPLHF. The CDR3, as DNA: TGTGCCAGCAGCGGACAGGGATTCTATAATTCACCCCTCCACTTT.

The J gene is TRBJ2-1, the V gene TRBV7-3; the D gene is possibly TRBD2 (6 bases). The germline V gene encodes CDR1 SGHTA and CDR2 FQGTGA. The V gene lost 1 base and the J gene lost 3 bases, with 7 bases spanning the gap. This CDR3 region has 14 residues. CDR3 nucleotides: TGTGCCAGCAGCTTAAGCGGGGACTACAATGAGCAGTTCTTC. It translates to CASSLSGDYNEQFF.

The chain employs TRBV7-2 and TRBJ1-3, with no clear D. CDR3 length: 16 residues. Per germline, CDR1 SGHTA and CDR2 FQGNSA. V dropped 5 bases and J dropped 0 bases, with 14 bases sitting between them. CDR3 loop: CASSLDRFTSGNTIYF. Written as DNA, the CDR3 is TGTGCCAGCAGCCTAGATCGGTTTACCTCTGGAAACACCATATATTTT.

The chain has TRBV5-6 and TRBJ1-1; possibly TRBD1 for D (5 bases). Trimming left V 2 bases short and J 1 base short, with 9 bases between. This CDR3 has 14 amino acids. Germline CDR1 is SGHDT and CDR2 is YYEEEE. The CDR3 DNA sequence: TGTGCCAGCAGCTTTCAGGGAGGGAACACTGAAGCTTTCTTT. This sequence encodes CASSFQGGNTEAFF.

This sequence joins TRBV19 and TRBJ2-4, with 8 nucleotides matching TRBD1. The germline V gene has CDR1 LNHDA and CDR2 SQIVND (reference sequence). V shed 3 bases, J shed 1 base, and the junction held 5 bases outside the gene matches. The CDR3 spans 16 residues. CDR3 sequence reads: CASSMDREGAKNIQYF. CDR3 DNA: TGTGCCAGTAGTATGGACAGGGAAGGGGCCAAAAACATTCAGTACTTC.

This clone has a single count. This rearrangement joins TRBV4-3 to TRBJ2-1; 12 bases line up with TRBD2. This CDR3 has 18 amino acids. V shed 4 bases and J 0 bases; nucleotides not matched to a gene: 7. CDR1 is LGHNA and CDR2 is YSLEER in the germline V gene. The CDR3 region is CASSRSGLAGSSYNEQFF. CDR3 bases: TGCGCCAGCAGCCGATCGGGACTAGCGGGTAGCTCCTACAATGAGCAGTTCTTC.

The gene calls are TRBV19 and TRBJ2-7, with 10 bases aligning to TRBD2. CDR1 is LNHDA and CDR2 is SQIVND in the germline V gene (reference sequence). Losses at the gene ends were 7 bases for V and 2 bases for J; bases not matched to a gene: 5. The CDR3 has 14 amino acids. The CDR3 DNA reads as TGTGCCAGTACGGTAGCGGGGGGTACCTACGAGCAGTACTTC. It is translated as CASTVAGGTYEQYF.

J is TRBJ1-5 and V is TRBV28; 8 bases are shared with TRBD1. The trim removed 3 bases at V and 6 bases at J, leaving 4 bases unmatched. Germline CDR1 MDHEN, CDR2 SYDVKM. The CDR3 contains 14 residues. This CDR3 is CASSFRGPGQPQHF. In DNA form, the CDR3 reads TGTGCCAGCAGTTTCAGGGGGCCCGGTCAGCCCCAGCATTTT.

V and J are TRBV6-5 and TRBJ1-1, with D possibly being TRBD1 (5 bases). CDR1 and CDR2 from the germline V gene are MNHEY and SVGAGI. The V end was cut by 6 bases, the J end by 4 bases, with 18 bases between. The CDR3 runs to 15 residues. The CDR3 region is CASSSGFGGVTEAFF. In DNA form, the CDR3 reads TGTGCCAGCAGCTCCGGGTTCGGGGGGGTCACTGAAGCTTTCTTT.

The chain is built from TRBV4-3 and TRBJ1-3, with D maybe TRBD1 (6 bases). The CDR3 runs 15 residues. The germline V and J ends were trimmed by 5 bases and 4 bases, with 15 bases remaining between them. Per germline, CDR1 LGHNA and CDR2 YSLEER. The CDR3 is CASSEQGAAGNTIYF. CDR3 bases: TGCGCCAGCAGCGAACAGGGTGCGGCCGGAAACACCATATATTTT.

This clone was observed a handful of times. In DNA, the CDR3 is TGTGCTAGTGGTTGGTCGGCTAACTATGGCTACACCTTC. Translated, it gives CASGWSANYGYTF. The chain carries TRBV12-5 and TRBJ1-2, with unresolved D. V was trimmed by 4 bases and J by 0 bases, leaving 6 bases between them. There are 13 residues in the CDR3. Germline assignment: CDR1 LGHNT and CDR2 FRNRAP. Full variable domain (missing parts from reference TRBV12-5 and TRBJ1-2): DARVTQTPRHKVTEMGQEVTMRCQPILGHNTVFWYRQTMMQGLELLAYFRNRAPLDDSGMPKDRFSAEMPDATLATLKIQPSEPRDSAVYFCASGWSANYGYTFGSGTRLTVV.